The rows below give T cell receptor beta chains drawn from one sample of a study of T cell responses to AZD1222 COVID-19 vaccine. Sequencing used immunoSEQ multiplex PCR; TCRdb keeps in-frame clones, though not all of them. In the table there are 95,000 to 100,000 clones, 91% of which are singletons. The source was peripheral blood, collected 28 days after the second AZD1222 dose. The receptors here all came from an adult who received the AZD1222 COVID-19 vaccine. Each CDR3 is given with its conserved first and last residue. D genes are given only for firm matches. Size is stated for part of the rows, as once, few or many counts, or as a class when the clone is expanded.

v_gene	j_gene	abundance	d_gene	CDR3nt	CDR3aa
TRBV2	TRBJ1-5	.	.	TGTGCCAGCAGGGATACGTCGAGAGGACAGCCCCAGCATTTT	CASRDTSRGQPQHF
TRBV6-2/TRBV6-3	TRBJ1-5	.	.	TGTGCCAGCAGTTACTCGGGGGTGGCCAATCAGCCCCAGCATTTT	CASSYSGVANQPQHF
TRBV5-4	TRBJ2-1	.	TRBD2	TGTGCCAGCAGCTTCGGACTAGCGGGGAGGGGCTACAATGAGCAGTTCTTC	CASSFGLAGRGYNEQFF
TRBV6-1	TRBJ1-2	.	.	TGTGCCAGCAGTGAGGACGGAAACTATGGCTACACCTTC	CASSEDGNYGYTF
TRBV13	TRBJ1-1	.	.	TGTGCCAGCAGCTTAAGACGGGACGGAAGAGGGTCTGAAGCTTTCTTT	CASSLRRDGRGSEAFF
TRBV5-1	TRBJ2-4	.	TRBD2	TGCGCCAGCAGCTTGGGGACTAGCGGGTGGAACATTCAGTACTTC	CASSLGTSGWNIQYF
TRBV5-1	TRBJ1-6	.	.	TGCGCCAGCAGCCCACGGGAGCGCTCCTATAATTCACCCCTCCACTTT	CASSPRERSYNSPLHF
TRBV7-3	TRBJ2-1	.	TRBD2	TGTGCCAGCAGCTCGGGACTAGCGGGAGTAAATGAGCAGTTCTTC	CASSSGLAGVNEQFF
TRBV7-2	TRBJ1-1	.	.	TGTGCCAGCAGCTTAGAGGCCGGGCTGAAAACTGAAGCTTTCTTT	CASSLEAGLKTEAFF
TRBV7-3	TRBJ1-1	few	.	TGTGCCAGCAGCTTATCGGCGAACACTGAAGCTTTCTTT	CASSLSANTEAFF
TRBV5-6	TRBJ2-2	once	TRBD2	TGTGCCAGCAGCTTGGAGACTAGCGGGAGTTTGACCGGGGAGCTGTTTTTT	CASSLETSGSLTGELFF
TRBV27	TRBJ2-7	once	.	TGTGCCAGCAGTTTGTTCCCGGGAGCTTGGGAGCAGTACTTC	CASSLFPGAWEQYF
TRBV20-1	TRBJ2-3	.	.	TGCAGTGCTCCCTGGGCAAGTACGCAGTATTTT	CSAPWASTQYF